This record concerns one T cell receptor beta chain sequence. Checkpoint therapy with ipilimumab 1 mg/kg began 14 to 28 days after transplant. Through week 26, nivolumab 3 mg/kg IV was given weeks 1, 4, 7, 10, then biweekly. This CDR3 spans 11 amino acids. V was pared by 7 bases and J by 11 bases, with 12 bases between. CDR1 and CDR2 from the germline V gene are MNHNY and SVGAGI (reference sequence). The data were taken from a study of ipilimumab plus nivolumab after autologous stem cell transplantation. Study summary: A median of roughly eight nivolumab and roughly 5 ipilimumab doses were given. The myeloma group: high-risk transplant-naive, or relapse within 3 years after first autologous transplant.

Sequencing used immunoSEQ multiplex PCR; TCRdb keeps in-frame clones, though not all of them. The data contain 2,500 to 4,000 clones, about 85% of them singletons. The input for sequencing was PBMCs, taken in a trial of ipilimumab plus nivolumab as post-transplant consolidation. The TCR comes from a male donor with multiple myeloma. The chain combines TRBV6-6 with TRBJ1-5; tentatively, D is TRBD1 (5 bases). The CDR3 here is CASTLEGSQHF. The CDR3 DNA follows: TGTGCCAGCACCCTGGAGGGGTCCCAGCATTTT.